These 31 T cell receptor beta chains share one sample of origin, sequenced in a study of blood T cell repertoires in COVID-19. Method: immunoSEQ multiplex PCR; TCRdb's copy keeps in-frame clones and lacks some. The table records over 150,000 clones, around 80% of them present only once. Sequencing used PBMCs or T cells enriched from blood (not recorded which). All receptors come from an older woman who had recovered from COVID-19.

This clone was seen only once. V usage is TRBV7-2 and J usage is TRBJ2-3; possibly TRBD1 for D (5 bases). The CDR3 sequence is 15 residues long. The V end was cut by 8 bases, the J end by 4 bases, with 19 bases between. CDR1 SGHTA and CDR2 FQGNSA come from the germline V gene. The CDR3 reads CASCGAGIGADTQYF. The DNA for the CDR3 is TGTGCCAGCTGTGGGGCCGGAATAGGCGCAGATACGCAGTATTTT.

This clone was observed a single time. As DNA, the CDR3 is TGTGCCAGCAGCCGGCGGGGGGGCGACAATGAGCAGTTCTTC. Protein sequence: CASSRRGGDNEQFF. The chain couples TRBV11-1 to TRBJ2-1; TRBD2 matches 9 bases. Germline CDR1 and CDR2: SGHAT and FQDESV (reference sequence). The CDR3 runs to 14 residues. J lost 5 bases, V lost 5 bases, and 4 bases had no gene match.

V is TRBV9 and J is TRBJ2-1, with 8 bases matching TRBD2. The CDR3 is 16 residues long. Germline V gene sequence: CDR1 SGDLS, CDR2 YYNGEE. The junction had 9 bases not matched to a gene; V was cut back by 0 bases and J by 7 bases. CDR3 loop: CASSVVSRGASNEQFF. The CDR3 DNA is TGTGCCAGCAGCGTAGTTTCGCGGGGGGCAAGTAATGAGCAGTTCTTC.

The rearrangement uses TRBV18 and TRBJ2-1; D gene unclear. The CDR3 extends over 14 amino acids. V was clipped by 2 bases and J by 9 bases, with 14 bases between them. Germline V lookup: CDR1 KGHSH, CDR2 LQKENI. The CDR3 bases are TGTGCCAGCTCACCAAGCAGGCCTAAGGTTGAGCAGTTCTTC. It is translated as CASSPSRPKVEQFF. The complete variable domain, with remaining parts taken from reference TRBV18 and TRBJ2-1, reads NAGVMQNPRHLVRRRGQEARLRCSPMKGHSHVYWYRQLPEEGLKFMVYLQKENIIDESGMPKERFSAEFPKEGPSILRIQQVVRGDSAAYFCASSPSRPKVEQFFGPGTRLTVL.

V is TRBV6-5 and J is TRBJ1-5; TRBD1 is a possible D gene (6 bases). Germline CDR1 is MNHEY and CDR2 is SVGAGI. Trimming took 2 bases from V and 5 from J, leaving 16 bases between them. CDR3 length equals 16 residues. CDR3 in amino acids: CASSYTEQGFHQPQHF. CDR3 in DNA: TGTGCCAGCAGTTACACCGAACAGGGATTCCATCAGCCCCAGCATTTT.

V usage is TRBV7-9 and J usage is TRBJ2-7; a weak D match, TRBD1 (6 bases). The CDR3 loop spans 17 amino acids. Trimming stripped 0 bases from V and 5 bases from J, with 20 bases between. Germline CDR1 SEHNR, CDR2 FQNEAQ (reference sequence). The CDR3 DNA reads as TGTGCCAGCAGCTTAGCGCGAGCAGGGGTCGAAGTCCACGAGCAGTACTTC. Protein product: CASSLARAGVEVHEQYF.

The genes are TRBV19 and TRBJ2-7; TRBD2 might be the D (7 bases). CDR1 and CDR2 (germline): LNHDA, SQIVND (reference sequence). This CDR3 contains 14 residues. Trimming pared 3 bases from V and 4 bases from J, leaving 13 bases between. The CDR3 DNA follows: TGTGCCAGTAGTATCGGGCGGGGGCTATACGAGCAGTACTTC. Its protein product is CASSIGRGLYEQYF.

The gene calls are TRBV10-1 and TRBJ1-2; no firm D call. The CDR3 has 13 amino acids. The V gene lost 0 bases and the J gene lost 7 bases, with 9 bases spanning the gap. Germline V gives CDR1 WNHNN, CDR2 SYGVQD (reference sequence). The CDR3 spells CASSESAAGGYTF. DNA for the CDR3: TGCGCCAGCAGTGAGTCTGCGGCCGGTGGCTACACCTTC.

V gene TRBV30 combines with J gene TRBJ1-6, with a possible D match to TRBD1 (5 bases). CDR1 is GTSNPN, CDR2 SVGIG, per germline (reference sequence). Trimming removed 3 bases at V and 8 bases at J, with 14 bases between. This CDR3 is 14 amino acids long. CDR3 residues: CAWSGRQGDSPLHF. As DNA, the CDR3 is TGTGCCTGGAGCGGGAGGCAGGGTGATTCACCCCTCCACTTT.

The J gene is TRBJ2-4, the V gene TRBV30, with D possibly being TRBD1 (5 bases). The CDR3 sequence is 16 residues long. From germline, CDR1 is GTSNPN and CDR2 SVGIG (reference sequence). V lost 0 bases to trimming and J lost 0 bases, with 12 bases between them. For the CDR3, the DNA is TGTGCCTGGAGTGTCCGTTTGGACATAGCCAAAAACATTCAGTACTTC. Translation gives CAWSVRLDIAKNIQYF.

CDR3 DNA sequence: TGTGCCAGCAGTGAAGACAGGCTTAACGAAAAACTGTTTTTT. This encodes CASSEDRLNEKLFF. This rearrangement joins TRBV27 to TRBJ1-4; tentatively, D is TRBD1 (6 bases). Per the germline V gene, CDR1 is MNHEY and CDR2 is SMNVEV (reference sequence). The CDR3 length is 14 residues. V gave up 5 bases and J gave up 8 bases, with 15 bases separating them.

The genes are TRBV5-6 and TRBJ2-7, with 9 bases that match TRBD1. Germline loops: CDR1 SGHDT, CDR2 YYEEEE. The CDR3 runs 16 residues. The ends lost 0 bases at V and 7 bases at J; junction bases unmatched: 11. Here the CDR3 reads CASSLALQGALGEQYF. The DNA of the CDR3 is TGTGCCAGCAGCTTGGCCTTACAGGGGGCCCTTGGGGAGCAGTACTTC.

This clone was seen only once. The chain links TRBV6-5 to TRBJ1-3, with no clear D. The CDR3 covers 14 residues. Germline assignment: CDR1 MNHEY and CDR2 SVGAGI. The V and J ends lost 7 bases and 4 bases respectively, with 14 bases between them. CDR3 in DNA: TGTGCCAGCAACTACTCGCGAACGGGAAACACCATATATTTT. This gives the protein CASNYSRTGNTIYF.

Only one count was recorded for this clone. The chain uses TRBV24-1 and TRBJ2-7; perhaps TRBD2 as D (6 bases). Germline CDR1 is KGHDR and CDR2 is SFDVKD. The CDR3 is 12 residues long. Trimming pared 5 bases from V and 6 bases from J, leaving 10 bases between. The CDR3 sequence: CATSGGEGEQYF. Written as DNA, the CDR3 is TGTGCCACCAGTGGCGGGGAAGGCGAGCAGTACTTC.

A single count supports this clone. The rearrangement uses TRBV29-1 and TRBJ2-2; maybe TRBD1 (6 bases). The CDR3 has 13 amino acids. Germline assignment: CDR1 SQVTM and CDR2 ANQGSEA. Trimming shortened V by 5 bases and J by 2 bases, and 9 bases separated the two germline ends. The CDR3 region has the DNA TGCAGCGTTCGGACAGACAACACCGGGGAGCTGTTTTTT. Residues: CSVRTDNTGELFF.

V is TRBV18 and J is TRBJ2-5; D is uncertain. The CDR3 runs to 15 residues. The V end was cut by 2 bases, the J end by 3 bases, with 13 bases between. Looked up from germline, CDR1 is KGHSH and CDR2 is LQKENI. The CDR3 coding sequence is TGTGCCAGCTCACCATACGAGTACGGAGAAGAGACCCAGTACTTC. Its protein is CASSPYEYGEETQYF.

This sequence joins TRBV27 and TRBJ1-1, with unresolved D. The germline V and J ends were trimmed by 4 bases and 0 bases, with 6 bases remaining between them. Germline V lookup: CDR1 MNHEY, CDR2 SMNVEV (reference sequence). CDR3 length: 13 residues. This chain's CDR3 is CASSSRVNTEAFF. The CDR3 nucleotides are TGTGCCAGCAGTTCACGGGTGAACACTGAAGCTTTCTTT.

The CDR3: CASSRTGQLDSPLHF. For the CDR3, the DNA is TGTGCCAGCTCTCGGACGGGACAGTTGGATTCACCCCTCCACTTT. The chain links TRBV18 to TRBJ1-6, with TRBD1 matching 7 bases. Germline-derived CDR1 and CDR2 are KGHSH and LQKENI. The CDR3 runs 15 residues. Unmatched junction bases numbered 10, after V lost 6 bases and J lost 8 bases.

The V gene is TRBV3-1 (or the pseudogene TRBV3-2), the J gene TRBJ2-1; a possible D gene is TRBD2 (5 bases). This CDR3 has 12 amino acids. V lost 1 base and J lost 10, with 8 bases in between. CDR1 is LGHDT and CDR2 is YNNKEL in the germline V gene (reference sequence). The CDR3 nucleotides are TGTGCCAGCAGCCAAGTCCCGGGAGAGCAGTTCTTC. This gives the protein CASSQVPGEQFF.

This clone showed up just a few times. The chain combines TRBV7-8 with TRBJ1-2; D is undetermined. CDR3 length: 13 amino acids. V gave up 8 bases and J gave up 4 bases, with 14 bases separating them. CDR1 and CDR2 from the germline V gene are SGHVS and FQNEAQ. This CDR3 is CASSDSQGYGYTF. The CDR3, as DNA: TGTGCCAGCTCGGACTCGCAAGGCTATGGCTACACCTTC.

This sequence joins TRBV5-6 and TRBJ2-1, with 7 bases that match TRBD1. The junction had 9 bases not matched to a gene; V was cut back by 4 bases and J by 2 bases. CDR1 is SGHDT and CDR2 is YYEEEE in the germline V gene. This CDR3 spans 16 amino acids. This chain's CDR3 is CASSPLGQGAYNEQFF. As DNA, the CDR3 is TGTGCCAGCAGCCCCCTCGGGCAGGGGGCCTACAATGAGCAGTTCTTC. The full variable domain, completed using reference TRBV5-6 and TRBJ2-1, is DAGVTQSPTHLIKTRGQQVTLRCSPKSGHDTVSWYQQALGQGPQFIFQYYEEEERQRGNFPDRFSGHQFPNYSSELNVNALLLGDSALYLCASSPLGQGAYNEQFFGPGTRLTVL.

The chain carries TRBV9 and TRBJ2-3, with 10 bases lining up with TRBD2. V shed 6 bases, J shed 5 bases, and the junction held 9 bases outside the gene matches. Germline CDR1 is SGDLS and CDR2 is YYNGEE. The CDR3 loop spans 15 amino acids. CDR3 region: CASTALAGGGDTQYF. In nucleotides, the CDR3 is TGTGCCAGCACCGCCTTAGCGGGGGGCGGAGATACGCAGTATTTT.

V usage is TRBV19 and J usage is TRBJ1-5; 9 bases agree with TRBD1. Germline CDR1 and CDR2: LNHDA and SQIVND (reference sequence). V lost 8 bases and J lost 0; bases outside the gene matches: 2. This CDR3 is 14 amino acids long. CDR3 loop: CASRGQGSNQPQHF. The CDR3 bases are TGTGCCAGTCGGGGACAGGGTAGCAATCAGCCCCAGCATTTT.

This chain links TRBV18 with TRBJ1-1; tentative D call: TRBD1 (5 bases). The V end lost 4 bases, the J end lost 4 bases, and 13 bases lay between the germline ends. This CDR3 spans 14 amino acids. Per the germline V gene, CDR1 is KGHSH and CDR2 is LQKENI. This chain's CDR3 is CASSRNGQGTEAFF. CDR3 coding DNA: TGTGCCAGCTCACGGAACGGGCAGGGCACTGAAGCTTTCTTT.

The chain is built from TRBV10-2 and TRBJ1-2, with D perhaps TRBD1 (5 bases). CDR3 length equals 12 residues. V lost 11 bases and J lost 4, with 14 bases in between. CDR1 and CDR2 from the germline V gene are WSHSY and SAAADI. CDR3 residues: CAGGHNAYGYTF. Here the CDR3 DNA reads TGCGCCGGCGGACACAACGCCTATGGCTACACCTTC.

This rearrangement joins TRBV2 to TRBJ1-5; the match to TRBD1 covers 8 bases. V was clipped by 3 bases and J by 6 bases; unmatched bases: 7. In germline, CDR1 is SNHLY, CDR2 FYNNEI. The CDR3 is made up of 15 amino acids. The CDR3 sequence is CASSESGQGGQPQHF. DNA for the CDR3: TGTGCCAGCAGTGAGTCTGGACAGGGTGGTCAGCCCCAGCATTTT.

The chain uses TRBV18 and TRBJ2-4, with no clear D. Germline loops: CDR1 KGHSH, CDR2 LQKENI. The CDR3 consists of 11 residues. The ends were cut back, 6 bases at V and 8 bases at J, with 8 bases in the middle. Written as DNA, the CDR3 is TGTGCCAGCTCCGACGCGGACATTCAGTACTTC. It translates to CASSDADIQYF.

On this clone itself: The germline gene is not matched at one end of the junction; a read error may be the cause. This chain connects TRBV14 to TRBJ1-1, with TRBD1 matching 7 bases. Germline V gives CDR1 SGHDN, CDR2 FVKESK. This CDR3 comprises 15 residues. The CDR3 DNA reads as TGTGCCAGCAGCCAAGTTCAGGGGGTGAAAACTGAAGCTTTCTTT. Encoded protein: CASSQVQGVKTEAFF.

The chain recombines TRBV2 with TRBJ2-7; 12 bases are a match to TRBD2. Germline CDR1 and CDR2: SNHLY and FYNNEI. The CDR3 is 15 amino acids. V shed 6 bases, J shed 2 bases, and the junction held 5 bases outside the gene matches. Here the CDR3 reads CASRLGLAGTYEQYF. The CDR3 DNA sequence: TGTGCCAGCAGACTCGGACTAGCGGGGACCTACGAGCAGTACTTC. Full variable domain (outside the CDR3, taken from reference TRBV2 and TRBJ2-7): EPEVTQTPSHQVTQMGQEVILRCVPISNHLYFYWYRQILGQKVEFLVSFYNNEISEKSEIFDDQFSVERPDGSNFTLKIRSTKLEDSAMYFCASRLGLAGTYEQYFGPGTRLTVT.

This clone was picked up one time. The gene calls are TRBV24-1 and TRBJ2-3; 14 bases align to TRBD2. The germline V gene encodes CDR1 KGHDR and CDR2 SFDVKD. This CDR3 contains 17 residues. After removal of 4 bases from V and 3 bases from J, the junction contained 5 bases not matched to a gene. The CDR3 sequence: CATSEPGTSGSTDTQYF. In DNA form, the CDR3 reads TGTGCCACCAGTGAACCCGGGACTAGCGGGAGTACAGATACGCAGTATTTT.

The V call is TRBV24-1, the J call TRBJ1-2; the match to TRBD1 covers 9 bases. V shed 2 bases, J shed 6 bases, and the junction held 6 bases outside the gene matches. This CDR3 is 15 amino acids long. Germline V gene sequence: CDR1 KGHDR, CDR2 SFDVKD. CDR3 protein: CATSDSDRGNDGYTF. The CDR3 coding sequence is TGTGCCACCAGTGATTCCGACAGGGGGAATGATGGCTACACCTTC.